This T cell receptor (beta chain) is from a study of ipilimumab plus nivolumab after autologous stem cell transplantation. Using immunoSEQ multiplex PCR, the repertoire was profiled, and TCRdb retains in-frame clones only, with some absent. The repertoire holds 15,000 to 20,000 clones, with 81% as singletons. This CDR3 contains 14 residues. Germline lookup yields CDR1 LGHNA and CDR2 YSLEER. The germline V and J ends were trimmed by 1 base and 5 bases, with 9 bases remaining between them. The chain joins TRBV4-3 to TRBJ2-1; TRBD2 might be the D (6 bases). The clonotype comes from a male donor with diffuse large B-cell lymphoma. Here the sequenced sample was PBMCs, taken in a trial of ipilimumab plus nivolumab as post-transplant consolidation. The CDR3 protein is CASSQGGAHNEQFF. The CDR3 nucleotides read TGCGCCAGCAGCCAAGGCGGGGCCCACAATGAGCAGTTCTTC.